The clone carrying this T cell receptor beta chain was counted at least ten times. What it recognizes is unknown. The record originates from a study of T cells after yellow fever vaccination. Study results and limitations: Relatively few clonotypes were ones that appeared in both CD4 and CD8 compartments.

The CDR3 contains 15 residues. The trim removed 7 bases at V and 3 bases at J, leaving 8 bases unmatched. Germline lookup yields CDR1 SGHVS and CDR2 FQNEAQ. A universal primer site and UMIs were added as TCR cDNA was made by 5'RACE template switching. TCRdb re-analysed the 5' RACE reads in MiXCR, keeping a single row per CDR3 protein. The sample has around 230,000 distinct CDR3 sequences; 6% to 8% are singletons. The J gene is TRBJ1-4, the V gene TRBV7-8; TRBD1 matches at 7 bases. The sample here was CD4+ T cells sorted from PBMCs, taken on the day of the yellow fever booster vaccination. The sequence came from a young man who received the YFV17D yellow fever vaccine. CDR3 nucleotides: TGTGCCAGCACCATAAGGACAGGACCTAATGAAAAACTGTTTTTT. Protein product: CASTIRTGPNEKLFF.